Listed below are T cell receptor beta chains from one sample, sequenced in a study of blood T cell repertoires in COVID-19. Using immunoSEQ multiplex PCR, the repertoire was profiled, and TCRdb retains in-frame clones only, with some absent. The sample contains around 130,000 clones, more than 70% of which appear only once. Sequenced material: peripheral blood. The receptor source for this set is a man between 65 and 79 years old with acute or convalescent COVID-19. Both conserved end residues are trimmed from each CDR3. A D gene is named only where the DNA matches it firmly. Clone size is stated in some rows and not others, as once, few, many or a class when expanded.

NA	TRBJ2-2	NA	TRBV6-4	ASSPEPHSGELF
NA	TRBJ2-1	TRBD2	TRBV29-1	SVASGGYNEQF
once	TRBJ1-5	TRBD1	TRBV11-3	ASRSGTGGDQPQH
NA	TRBJ2-1	TRBD2	TRBV3-1/TRBV3-2	ASRNSGGNNEQF
once	TRBJ2-3	NA	TRBV10-3	AISTLGGPDTQY
NA	TRBJ1-5	TRBD1	TRBV24-1	ATSDSSQGASNQPQH
NA	TRBJ1-1	NA	TRBV23-1	ASIFLQGLFQQAF
NA	TRBJ1-2	NA	TRBV9	ASSPTAESYGYT
once	TRBJ1-3	NA	TRBV19	ASTDRRTGGNTIY
NA	TRBJ2-2	TRBD1	TRBV5-1	ASTGWDRGTGELF
NA	TRBJ1-1	NA	TRBV6-5	ASSYSNTNTEAF
once	TRBJ2-7	TRBD1	TRBV5-5	ASSLGGQGLYEQY
NA	TRBJ2-2	TRBD2	TRBV28	ASTKGAGGLVGELF
NA	TRBJ1-5	TRBD1	TRBV19	AAGTVDSNQPQH
NA	TRBJ1-5	NA	TRBV6-5	ASSQNYNQPQH
NA	TRBJ1-6	NA	TRBV6-4	ASSPPSEGDYYNSPLH
NA	TRBJ1-1	TRBD1	TRBV13	ASSSRTGRHTEAF
NA	TRBJ1-1	TRBD1	TRBV29-1	SAGTGRGEAF
NA	TRBJ1-2	TRBD1	TRBV5-1	ASSLYPDRGYGYT
NA	TRBJ1-2	NA	TRBV6-6	ASSYSDTANYGYT
NA	TRBJ2-7	TRBD1	TRBV5-1	ASRLQGAGEQY
NA	TRBJ2-7	TRBD1	TRBV6-5	ASRLGGQGDDEQY
NA	TRBJ1-2	TRBD1	TRBV6-5	ASRGGQGGNYGYT
NA	TRBJ1-6	TRBD1	TRBV19	ASSTGTANSPLH
once	TRBJ2-7	NA	TRBV18	ASSENAAGYEQY
NA	TRBJ2-3	TRBD2	TRBV5-4	ASSITAGGNTDTQY
NA	TRBJ2-7	TRBD1	TRBV27	ASSPHRGLDYEQY
NA	TRBJ2-5	TRBD1	TRBV3-1/TRBV3-2	ASSQIRGPGETQY
few	TRBJ2-3	TRBD2	TRBV5-1	ASTPRRGGTDTQY
NA	TRBJ1-1	NA	TRBV6-6	ASTRGAGTEAF
NA	TRBJ1-2	NA	TRBV7-9	ASSQTANYGYT
NA	TRBJ2-5	TRBD2	TRBV5-4	ASSLAASGVDETQY
NA	TRBJ1-6	NA	TRBV3-1/TRBV3-2	ASSQAPGVGSPLH
NA	TRBJ1-6	TRBD1	TRBV7-8	ASSYPGTGVSPYNSPLH
NA	TRBJ1-1	NA	TRBV27	ASNPGEARLNTEAF
NA	TRBJ1-4	NA	TRBV5-1	ASSLLTATNEKLF